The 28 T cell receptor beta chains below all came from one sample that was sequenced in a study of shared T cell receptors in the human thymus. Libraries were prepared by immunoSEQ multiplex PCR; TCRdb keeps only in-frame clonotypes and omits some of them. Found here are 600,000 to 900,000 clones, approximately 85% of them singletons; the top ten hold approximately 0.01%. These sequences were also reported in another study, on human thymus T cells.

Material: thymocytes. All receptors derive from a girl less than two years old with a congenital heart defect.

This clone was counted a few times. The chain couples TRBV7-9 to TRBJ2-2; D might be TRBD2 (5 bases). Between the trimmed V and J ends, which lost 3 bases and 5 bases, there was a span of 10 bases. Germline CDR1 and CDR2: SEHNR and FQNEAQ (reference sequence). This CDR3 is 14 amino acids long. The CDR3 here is CASSFPSGTGELFF. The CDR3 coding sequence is TGTGCCAGCAGCTTCCCCAGCGGAACCGGGGAGCTGTTTTTT.

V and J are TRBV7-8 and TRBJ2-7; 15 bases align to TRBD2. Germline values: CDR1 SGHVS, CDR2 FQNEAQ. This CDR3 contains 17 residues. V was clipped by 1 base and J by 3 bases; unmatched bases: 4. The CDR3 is CASSLGTSGGVFYEQYF. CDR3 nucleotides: TGTGCCAGCAGCTTAGGGACTAGCGGGGGGGTTTTCTACGAGCAGTACTTC.

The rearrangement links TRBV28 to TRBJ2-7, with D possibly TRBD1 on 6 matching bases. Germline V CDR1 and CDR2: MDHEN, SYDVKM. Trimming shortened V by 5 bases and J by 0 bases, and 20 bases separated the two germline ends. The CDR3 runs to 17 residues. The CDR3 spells CASSSIHRDPSSYEQYF. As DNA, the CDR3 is TGTGCCAGCAGTAGCATACACAGGGACCCTAGCTCCTACGAGCAGTACTTC.

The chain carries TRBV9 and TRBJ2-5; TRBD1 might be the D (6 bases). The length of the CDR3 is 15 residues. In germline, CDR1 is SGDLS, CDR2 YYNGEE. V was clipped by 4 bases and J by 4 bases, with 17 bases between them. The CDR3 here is CASSSGTGWRETQYF. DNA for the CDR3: TGTGCCAGCAGCTCGGGAACAGGGTGGCGAGAGACCCAGTACTTC.

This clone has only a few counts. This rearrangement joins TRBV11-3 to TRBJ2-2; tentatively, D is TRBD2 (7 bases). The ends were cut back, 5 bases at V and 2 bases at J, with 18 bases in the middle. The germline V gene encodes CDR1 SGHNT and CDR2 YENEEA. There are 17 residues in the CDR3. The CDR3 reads CASSPRPGGPNTGELFF. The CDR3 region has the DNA TGTGCCAGCAGCCCGCGACCCGGGGGGCCCAACACCGGGGAGCTGTTTTTT. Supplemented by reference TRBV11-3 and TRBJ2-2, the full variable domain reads EAGVVQSPRYKIIEKKQPVAFWCNPISGHNTLYWYLQNLGQGPELLIRYENEEAVDDSQLPKDRFSAERLKGVDSTLKIQPAELGDSAVYLCASSPRPGGPNTGELFFGEGSRLTVL.

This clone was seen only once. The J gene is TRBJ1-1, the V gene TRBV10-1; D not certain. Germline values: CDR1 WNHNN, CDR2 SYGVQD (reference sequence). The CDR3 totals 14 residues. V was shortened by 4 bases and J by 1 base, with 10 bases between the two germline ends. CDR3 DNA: TGCGCCAGCAGTGCCCCCAGGAAGAACACTGAAGCTTTCTTT. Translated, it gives CASSAPRKNTEAFF.

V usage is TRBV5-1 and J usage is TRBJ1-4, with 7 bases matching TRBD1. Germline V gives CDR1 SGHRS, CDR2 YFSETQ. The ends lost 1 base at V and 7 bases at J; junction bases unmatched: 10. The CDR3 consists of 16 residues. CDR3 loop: CASSLTPGGPAEKLFF. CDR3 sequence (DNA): TGCGCCAGCAGCTTGACGCCAGGGGGGCCAGCTGAAAAACTGTTTTTT.

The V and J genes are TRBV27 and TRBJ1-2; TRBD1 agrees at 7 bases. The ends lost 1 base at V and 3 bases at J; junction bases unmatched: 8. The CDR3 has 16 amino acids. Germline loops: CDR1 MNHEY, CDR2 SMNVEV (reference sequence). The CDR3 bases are TGTGCCAGCAGTTTATTGGGACAGAGCTCTTACTATGGCTACACCTTC. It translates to CASSLLGQSSYYGYTF.

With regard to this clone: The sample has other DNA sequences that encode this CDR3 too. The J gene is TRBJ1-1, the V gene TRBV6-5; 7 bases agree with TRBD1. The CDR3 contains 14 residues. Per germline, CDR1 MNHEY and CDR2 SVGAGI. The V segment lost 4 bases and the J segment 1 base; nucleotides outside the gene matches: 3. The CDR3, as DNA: TGTGCCAGCAGTTCGGGACAGCCGAACACTGAAGCTTTCTTT. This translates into CASSSGQPNTEAFF.

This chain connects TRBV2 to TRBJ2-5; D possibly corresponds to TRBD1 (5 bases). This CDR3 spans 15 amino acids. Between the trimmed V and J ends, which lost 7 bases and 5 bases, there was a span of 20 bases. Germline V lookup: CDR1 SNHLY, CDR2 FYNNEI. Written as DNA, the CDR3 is TGTGCCAGCACCCCAAAGGGGCTCCCTAGGGAGACCCAGTACTTC. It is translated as CASTPKGLPRETQYF.

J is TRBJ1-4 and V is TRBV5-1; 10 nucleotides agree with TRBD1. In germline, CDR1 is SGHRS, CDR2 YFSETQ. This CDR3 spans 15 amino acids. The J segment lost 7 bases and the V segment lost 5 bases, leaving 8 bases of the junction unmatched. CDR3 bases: TGCGCCAGCAGAAACAAGGACAGGGGGGTTGAAAAACTGTTTTTT. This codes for CASRNKDRGVEKLFF.

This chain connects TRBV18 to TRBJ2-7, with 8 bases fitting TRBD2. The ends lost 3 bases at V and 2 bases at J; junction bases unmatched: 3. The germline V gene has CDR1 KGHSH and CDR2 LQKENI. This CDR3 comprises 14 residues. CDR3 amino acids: CASSPTSVPYEQYF. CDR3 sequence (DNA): TGTGCCAGCTCACCGACTAGCGTCCCCTACGAGCAGTACTTC.

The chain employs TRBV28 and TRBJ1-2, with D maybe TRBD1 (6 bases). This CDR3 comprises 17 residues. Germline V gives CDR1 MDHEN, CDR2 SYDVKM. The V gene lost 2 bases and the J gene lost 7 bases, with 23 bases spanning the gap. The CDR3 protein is CASSLNSLAGQGGGYTF. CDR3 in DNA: TGTGCCAGCAGTTTAAACTCGCTAGCGGGGCAAGGGGGTGGCTACACCTTC.

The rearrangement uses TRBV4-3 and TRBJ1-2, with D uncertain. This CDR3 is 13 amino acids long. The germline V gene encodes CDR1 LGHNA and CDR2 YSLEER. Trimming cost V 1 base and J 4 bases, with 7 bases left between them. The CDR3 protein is CASSQGQVYGYTF. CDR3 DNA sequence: TGCGCCAGCAGCCAAGGGCAGGTCTATGGCTACACCTTC.

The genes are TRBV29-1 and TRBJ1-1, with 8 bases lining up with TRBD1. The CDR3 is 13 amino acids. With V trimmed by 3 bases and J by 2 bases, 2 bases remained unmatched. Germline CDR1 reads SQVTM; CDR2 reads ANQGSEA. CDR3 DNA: TGCAGCGTTGAGGGACAGGATAACACTGAAGCTTTCTTT. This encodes CSVEGQDNTEAFF.

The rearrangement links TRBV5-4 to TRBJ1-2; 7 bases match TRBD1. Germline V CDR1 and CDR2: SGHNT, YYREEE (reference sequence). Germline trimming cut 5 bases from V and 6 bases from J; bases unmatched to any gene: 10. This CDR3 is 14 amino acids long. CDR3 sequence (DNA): TGTGCCAGCAGTTTCTCGGACAGGACGGATGGCTACACCTTC. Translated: CASSFSDRTDGYTF.

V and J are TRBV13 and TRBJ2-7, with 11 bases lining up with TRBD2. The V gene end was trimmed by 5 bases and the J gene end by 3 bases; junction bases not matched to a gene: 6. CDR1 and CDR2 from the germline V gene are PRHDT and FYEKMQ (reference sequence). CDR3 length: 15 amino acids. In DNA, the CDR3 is TGTGCCAGCAGCACCCAACTAGCGGGGGACTACGAGCAGTACTTC. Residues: CASSTQLAGDYEQYF.

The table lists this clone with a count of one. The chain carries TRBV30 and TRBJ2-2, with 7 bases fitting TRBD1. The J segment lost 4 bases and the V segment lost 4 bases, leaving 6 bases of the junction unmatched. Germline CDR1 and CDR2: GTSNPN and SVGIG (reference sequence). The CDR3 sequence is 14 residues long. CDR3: CAWTEQGTTGELFF. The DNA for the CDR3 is TGTGCCTGGACCGAACAGGGGACCACCGGGGAGCTGTTTTTT. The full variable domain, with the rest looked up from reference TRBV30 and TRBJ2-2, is SQTIHQWPATLVQPVGSPLSLECTVEGTSNPNLYWYRQAAGRGLQLLFYSVGIGQISSEVPQNLSASRPQDRQFILSSKKLLLSDSGFYLCAWTEQGTTGELFFGEGSRLTVL.

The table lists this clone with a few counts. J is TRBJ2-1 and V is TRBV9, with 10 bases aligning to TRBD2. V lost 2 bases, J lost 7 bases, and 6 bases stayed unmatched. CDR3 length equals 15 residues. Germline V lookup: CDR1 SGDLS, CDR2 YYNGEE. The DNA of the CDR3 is TGTGCCAGCAGCGTTAAGCGGGGGGGCCTAAATGAGCAGTTCTTC. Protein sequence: CASSVKRGGLNEQFF.

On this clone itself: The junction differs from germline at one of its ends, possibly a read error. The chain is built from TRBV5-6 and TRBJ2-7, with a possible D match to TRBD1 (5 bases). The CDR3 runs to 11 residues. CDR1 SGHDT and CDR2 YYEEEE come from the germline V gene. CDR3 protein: CASSLRGREDF. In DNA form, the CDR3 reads TGTGCCAGCAGCTTGAGGGGCAGAGAGGACTTC.

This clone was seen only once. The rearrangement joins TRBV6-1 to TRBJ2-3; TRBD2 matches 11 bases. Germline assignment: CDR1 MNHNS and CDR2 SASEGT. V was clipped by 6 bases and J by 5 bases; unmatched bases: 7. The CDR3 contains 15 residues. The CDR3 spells CASRSSGGAGDTQYF. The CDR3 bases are TGTGCCAGCAGAAGTAGCGGGGGGGCGGGAGATACGCAGTATTTT.

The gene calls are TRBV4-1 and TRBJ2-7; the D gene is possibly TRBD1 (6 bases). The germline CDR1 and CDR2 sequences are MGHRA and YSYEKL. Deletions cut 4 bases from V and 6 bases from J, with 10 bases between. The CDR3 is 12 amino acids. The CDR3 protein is CASSRETGEQYF. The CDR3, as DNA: TGCGCCAGCAGCCGAGAGACAGGCGAGCAGTACTTC.

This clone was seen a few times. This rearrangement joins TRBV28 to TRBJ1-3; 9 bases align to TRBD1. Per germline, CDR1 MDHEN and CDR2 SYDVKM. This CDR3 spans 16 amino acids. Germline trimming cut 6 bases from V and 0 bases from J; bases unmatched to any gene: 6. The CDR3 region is CASSYRGPRSGNTIYF. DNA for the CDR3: TGTGCCAGCAGCTACAGGGGGCCACGCTCTGGAAACACCATATATTTT.

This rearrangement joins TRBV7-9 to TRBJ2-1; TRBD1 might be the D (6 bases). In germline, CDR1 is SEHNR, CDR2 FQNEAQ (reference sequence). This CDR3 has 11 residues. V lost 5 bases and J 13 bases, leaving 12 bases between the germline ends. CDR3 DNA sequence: TGTGCCAGCAGCCCCCAACAGGGCCAGTTCTTC. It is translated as CASSPQQGQFF.

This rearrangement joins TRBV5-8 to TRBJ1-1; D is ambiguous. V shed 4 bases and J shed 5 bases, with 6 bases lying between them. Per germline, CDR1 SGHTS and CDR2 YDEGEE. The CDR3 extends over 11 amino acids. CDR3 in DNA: TGTGCCAGCAGCCCACGGACTGAAGCTTTCTTT. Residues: CASSPRTEAFF.

DNA of the CDR3: TGTGCCAGCTCACCACCGGTAACTGAGGGGGGGATCCCCTACGAGCAGTACTTC. Protein: CASSPPVTEGGIPYEQYF. The rearrangement joins TRBV18 to TRBJ2-7; D possibly corresponds to TRBD2 (7 bases). Trimming removed 0 bases from V and 2 bases from J, with 20 bases in between. Germline CDR1 reads KGHSH; CDR2 reads LQKENI. The CDR3 is 18 residues long.

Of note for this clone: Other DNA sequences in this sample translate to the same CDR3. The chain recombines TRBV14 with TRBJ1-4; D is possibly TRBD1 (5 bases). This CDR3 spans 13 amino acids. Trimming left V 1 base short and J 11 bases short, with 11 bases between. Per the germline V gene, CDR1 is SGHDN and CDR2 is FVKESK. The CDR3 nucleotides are TGTGCCAGCAGCCAAGTTCAGGGTAGGAAACTGTTTTTT. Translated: CASSQVQGRKLFF.

Here the CDR3 DNA reads TGTGCCAGCAGTCCCAGACGCCCCGACTTAAATAATTCACCCCTCCACTTT. Its protein is CASSPRRPDLNNSPLHF. The chain employs TRBV27 and TRBJ1-6; D is unresolved. Germline loops: CDR1 MNHEY, CDR2 SMNVEV (reference sequence). The V and J ends lost 5 bases and 5 bases respectively, with 19 bases between them. This CDR3 comprises 17 residues.